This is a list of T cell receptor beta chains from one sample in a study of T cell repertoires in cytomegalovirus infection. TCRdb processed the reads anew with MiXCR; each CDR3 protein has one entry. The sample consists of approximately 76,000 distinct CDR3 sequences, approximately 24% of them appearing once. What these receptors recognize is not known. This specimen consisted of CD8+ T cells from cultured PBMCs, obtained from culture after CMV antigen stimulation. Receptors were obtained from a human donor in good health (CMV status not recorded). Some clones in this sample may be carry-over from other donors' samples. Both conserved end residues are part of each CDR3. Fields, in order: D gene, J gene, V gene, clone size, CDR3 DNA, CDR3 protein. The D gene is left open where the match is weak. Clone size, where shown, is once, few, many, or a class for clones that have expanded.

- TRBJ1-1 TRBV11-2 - TGTGCCAGCAGCCCACCGACCGTTATGAACACTGAAGCTTTCTTT CASSPPTVMNTEAFF
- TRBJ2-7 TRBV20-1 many TGCAGTGCCCAGGCCCTGGACGGACCCTACGAGCAGTACTTC CSAQALDGPYEQYF
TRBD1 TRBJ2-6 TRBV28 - TGTGCCAGCAGTTTCGACAGGGGTAGTGGGGCCAACGTCCTGACTTTC CASSFDRGSGANVLTF
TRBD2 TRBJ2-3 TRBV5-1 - TGCGCCAGCAGCGCCGCGATAGCGGGACCGTCTAGCACAGATACGCAGTATTTT CASSAAIAGPSSTDTQYF
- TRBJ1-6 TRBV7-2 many TGTGCCAGCAGCTTAGGGCCCCATTGGGGGTCAGGCAATTCACCCCTCCACTTT CASSLGPHWGSGNSPLHF
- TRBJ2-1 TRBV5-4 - TGTGCCAGCAGCTTGGTCGGGGCTAATGAGCAGTTCTTC CASSLVGANEQFF
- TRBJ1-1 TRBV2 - TGTGCCAGCAGTAAGCGGGCCGCAAACACTGAAGCTTTCTTT CASSKRAANTEAFF
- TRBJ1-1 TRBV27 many TGTGCCAGCAGTAGCGGACAGATGAACACTGAAGCTTTCTTT CASSSGQMNTEAFF
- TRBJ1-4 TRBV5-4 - TGTGCCAGCAGCTTGTGGGGGCTCGGAGAAAAACTGTTTTTT CASSLWGLGEKLFF
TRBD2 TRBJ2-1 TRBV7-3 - TGTGCCAGCAGCCCAAGCGGGGGAGGCTACAATGAGCAGTTCTTC CASSPSGGGYNEQFF
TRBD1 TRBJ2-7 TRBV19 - TGTGCCAGTAGTAGCCCGGGACAGGAGTCCTACGAGCAGTACTTC CASSSPGQESYEQYF
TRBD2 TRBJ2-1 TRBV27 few TGTGCCAGCAGCCTTGCGGGGGTTCGGTCCTACAATGAGCAGTTCTTC CASSLAGVRSYNEQFF
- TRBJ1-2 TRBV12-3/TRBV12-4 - TGTGCCAGCAGGGGACACGGCTACACCTTC CASRGHGYTF
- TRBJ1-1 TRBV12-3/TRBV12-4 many TGTGCCAGCAGTTTTGAACATATGAACACTGAAGCTTTCTTT CASSFEHMNTEAFF
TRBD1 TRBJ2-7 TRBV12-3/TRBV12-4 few TGTGCCAGCAACCAACAGGGGGCGCGGTACGAGCAGTACTTC CASNQQGARYEQYF
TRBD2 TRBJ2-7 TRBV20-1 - TGCAGTGCCCCGAGGGGCGGGAGGTCCACCTACGAGCAGTACTTC CSAPRGGRSTYEQYF
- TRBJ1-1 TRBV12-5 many TGTGCTAGTGGTTACGGACGGGTTGAAGCTTTCTTT CASGYGRVEAFF
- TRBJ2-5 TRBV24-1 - TGTGCCACCAGTGATTCCCGGTACCCGCAAGAGACCCAGTACTTC CATSDSRYPQETQYF
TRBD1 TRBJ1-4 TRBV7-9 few TGTGCCAGCAGCTTACTCGAGGACAGGGAGGGCGGTGAAAAACTGTTTTTT CASSLLEDREGGEKLFF
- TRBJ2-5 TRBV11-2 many TGTGCCAGCAGCAAGACCGGGACTCCTAGCTCGTACCAAGAGACCCAGTACTTC CASSKTGTPSSYQETQYF
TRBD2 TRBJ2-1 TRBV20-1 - TGCAGTGCTAGAACCGCTAGCGGGAGAGTTAATGAGCAGTTCTTC CSARTASGRVNEQFF
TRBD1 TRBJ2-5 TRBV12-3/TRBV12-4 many TGTGCCGTCAAACAGGGGGTAGAAGAGACCCAGTACTTC CAVKQGVEETQYF
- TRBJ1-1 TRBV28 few TGTGCCAGCTCGTATGGGGGGCTTATGAACACTGAAGCTTTCTTT CASSYGGLMNTEAFF
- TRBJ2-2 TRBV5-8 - TGTGCCAGCAGCTTGGAAGTCCCGAGGACCGGGGAGCTGTTTTTT CASSLEVPRTGELFF
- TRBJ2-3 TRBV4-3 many TGCGCCAGCAGCCTCATCCGCACAGATACGCAGTATTTT CASSLIRTDTQYF
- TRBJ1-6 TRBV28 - TGTGCTAGCAGGAGCGAGGTTTTTAATTCACCCCTCCACTTT CASRSEVFNSPLHF
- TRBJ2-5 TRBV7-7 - TGTGCTAGCAGCTTAGGGGGGCCCGAGACCCAGTACTTC CASSLGGPETQYF
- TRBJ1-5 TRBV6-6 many TGTGCCAGCAGTCCCCTTCCGGACCCGAGGGGGTCCCAGCATTTT CASSPLPDPRGSQHF
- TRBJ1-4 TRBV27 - TGTGCCAGCATGTCGTACCAGGGTGCAACTAATGAAAAACTGTTTTTT CASMSYQGATNEKLFF
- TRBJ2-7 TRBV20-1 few TGCAGTGCTAGGCCGGCCCTGGGACTCCGCCTCTACGAGCAGTACTTC CSARPALGLRLYEQYF
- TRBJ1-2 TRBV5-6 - TGTGCCAGCAGGGAGACAGAAAACTATGGCTACACCTTC CASRETENYGYTF
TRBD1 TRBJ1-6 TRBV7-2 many TGTGCCAGCAGCTTTTGGGACAGGCCCTCCTATAATTCACCCCTCCACTTT CASSFWDRPSYNSPLHF
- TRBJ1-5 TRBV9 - TGTGCCAGCAGCGTAGCCGGGAATCAGCCCCAGCATTTT CASSVAGNQPQHF
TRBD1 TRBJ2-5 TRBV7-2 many TGTGCCAGCAGCGTCGAGGGACAGGGTCAAGAGACCCAGTACTTC CASSVEGQGQETQYF
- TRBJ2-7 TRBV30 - TGTGCCTGGGAACGGTCAAGCTCCTACGAGCAGTACTTC CAWERSSSYEQYF